These T cell receptor beta chains were read from a single sample in a study of vaccination and CD4 T cells after COVID-19. MiXCR, applied by TCRdb to the PCR reads, yields one record per CDR3 protein. The data show about 21,000 distinct CDR3 sequences, roughly half seen once. No cognate antigen is known for these TCRs. Sequenced sample: CD4+ T cells from blood, cultured in vitro. These receptors came from a human donor who had recovered from COVID-19. The CDR3 runs from the conserved cysteine through the conserved F or W. The order of the fields is J gene, V gene, D gene, clone size, CDR3 DNA, CDR3 protein. The D gene is left open where the match is weak. Size values are once, few and many counts, or a class for expanded clones, and some rows have none.

>TRBJ2-3|TRBV10-3|TRBD2|once
TGTGCCATCAGTGATCCGGGACTAGGGGTTCCAGGTACGCAGTATTTT
CAISDPGLGVPGTQYF
>TRBJ2-7|TRBV7-2|-|-
TGTGCCAGCAGCTTAGCGGGCGAGCAGTACTTC
CASSLAGEQYF
>TRBJ2-3|TRBV20-1|TRBD2|few
TGCAGTGGTAGCGGGGGGCTAGCGACCACAGATACGCAGTATTTT
CSGSGGLATTDTQYF
>TRBJ1-5|TRBV10-3|-|few
TGTGCCATCAGTGGTGCAGGGAATCAGCCCCAGCATTTT
CAISGAGNQPQHF
>TRBJ2-1|TRBV19|-|-
TGTGCCAGTAGTATAGCAGTGCCCTCCTACAATGAGCAGTTCTTC
CASSIAVPSYNEQFF
>TRBJ2-1|TRBV7-3|-|-
TGTGCCAGCAGCTTTGCCGTAGGGTCCTACAATGAGCAGTTCTTC
CASSFAVGSYNEQFF
>TRBJ1-1|TRBV19|-|few
TGTGCCAGTAGTATTGGAGCCCGAAGTCCGGCTGAAGCTTTCTTT
CASSIGARSPAEAFF
>TRBJ2-5|TRBV28|-|once
TGTGCCAGCAGTTCACCGGGTCTAGGAGGGGAGACCCAGTACTTC
CASSSPGLGGETQYF
>TRBJ2-5|TRBV19|-|-
TGTGCCAGTAGTTCCCAGGGGGGAGAGACCCAGTACTTC
CASSSQGGETQYF
>TRBJ1-5|TRBV6-1|-|few
TGTGCCAGCAGTGGGTTTCGGGTTAGCAATCAGCCCCAGCATTTT
CASSGFRVSNQPQHF
>TRBJ1-1|TRBV7-9|-|-
TGTGCCAGCAGCTCTCGAACAGGGAACACTGAAGCTTTCTTT
CASSSRTGNTEAFF
>TRBJ1-1|TRBV7-2|-|-
TGTGCCAGCACTGCGGGTAGTGAAAATAAAGCTTTCTTT
CASTAGSENKAFF
>TRBJ2-4|TRBV5-6|TRBD2|-
TGTGCCAGCAGCTTCCTACTAGCGGGGGACATTCAGTACTTC
CASSFLLAGDIQYF
>TRBJ1-5|TRBV6-1|-|medium-sized
TGTGCCGCCCGCGACCAGGGAAGCAATCAGCCCCAGCATTTT
CAARDQGSNQPQHF
>TRBJ2-3|TRBV10-3|-|few
TGTGCCATCAGGTCGGGACGGCGTGGCACAGATACGCAGTATTTT
CAIRSGRRGTDTQYF
>TRBJ2-6|TRBV18|-|few
TGTGCCAGCTCACCCCCGTCGTCTGGGGCCAACGTCCTGACTTTC
CASSPPSSGANVLTF
>TRBJ2-7|TRBV20-1|TRBD1|once
TGCAGTGCTAGATCCCGGACAGGGACAAAGCGCGCCTACGAGCAGTACTTC
CSARSRTGTKRAYEQYF
>TRBJ1-5|TRBV20-1|TRBD1|-
TGCAGTGCTTGGACAGGGAGCAATCAGCCCCAGCATTTT
CSAWTGSNQPQHF
>TRBJ2-7|TRBV6-5|TRBD1|-
TGTGCCAGCAGTTACTCGAGGCAGGGGGCCACCTACGAGCAGTACTTC
CASSYSRQGATYEQYF
>TRBJ2-7|TRBV2|-|few
TGTGCCAGCAGTGAAGCCCGGGGACCCTACGAGCAGTACTTC
CASSEARGPYEQYF
>TRBJ1-3|TRBV7-8|TRBD1|-
TGTGCCAGCAGCTCGATGGACAGGGTCGTTGCTGGAAACACCATATATTTT
CASSSMDRVVAGNTIYF
>TRBJ1-5|TRBV20-1|-|few
TGCAGTGCTAGAGATCCCAGGGGACTGGATCAGCCCCAGCATTTT
CSARDPRGLDQPQHF
>TRBJ1-1|TRBV11-2|-|few
TGTGCCAGCAGCTTATCCGGTTACAACACTGAAGCTTTCTTT
CASSLSGYNTEAFF
>TRBJ1-6|TRBV6-1|-|few
TGTGCCAGCAGTGCACTTTTGGGTTCACCCCTCCACTTT
CASSALLGSPLHF
>TRBJ1-5|TRBV7-2|-|-
TGTGCCGTCGGGGGATGGAATCAGCCCCAGCATTTT
CAVGGWNQPQHF
>TRBJ1-5|TRBV20-1|TRBD1|once
TGCAGTGCTAGTTCAGGGGGGAATCAGCCCCAGCATTTT
CSASSGGNQPQHF
>TRBJ2-5|TRBV11-3|TRBD2|-
TGTGCCAGCAGCTCCGGGACTAGCGTCTTGGGCGAGACCCAGTACTTC
CASSSGTSVLGETQYF
>TRBJ1-5|TRBV30|TRBD1|-
TGTGCCTGGAGCCCCCGGACAGGGTGGGATCAGCCCCAGCATTTT
CAWSPRTGWDQPQHF
>TRBJ2-7|TRBV6-1|TRBD1|once
TGTGCCAGCAGTGTTGACAGGGGGATCGACGAGCAGTACTTC
CASSVDRGIDEQYF
>TRBJ2-7|TRBV18|-|-
TGTGCCAGCTCACGGCGGACCTACGAGCAGTACTTC
CASSRRTYEQYF
>TRBJ1-5|TRBV19|TRBD1|-
TGTGCCAGTAGTAGAGGGGGCCGGAATCAGCCCCAGCATTTT
CASSRGGRNQPQHF
>TRBJ2-7|TRBV11-3|TRBD1|-
TGTGCCAGCAGCTTGACAGGGGGATCTTACGAGCAGTACTTC
CASSLTGGSYEQYF
>TRBJ2-1|TRBV5-6|-|-
TGTGCCACACATGGAGGCCCCCTCAATGAGCAGTTCTTC
CATHGGPLNEQFF
>TRBJ2-1|TRBV7-9|TRBD2|-
TGTGCCAGCAGCTTAGCTCGATTCTCAGATACCTCGGGACTAGCGGGGGCCCGCAGGGAGCAGTTCTTC
CASSLARFSDTSGLAGARREQFF
>TRBJ2-6|TRBV6-1|-|-
TGTGCCAGCAGAACAGCGGCCGGGGCGCCCAACTCTGGGGCCAACGTCCTGACTTTC
CASRTAAGAPNSGANVLTF
>TRBJ1-2|TRBV19|-|few
TGTGCCAGTAGGGCTACGGGACCTCGCTATGGCTACACCTTC
CASRATGPRYGYTF
>TRBJ2-5|TRBV5-4|TRBD1|few
TGTGCCAGCGTAGCGGACAGGGGAAGGGGCGAGACCCAGTACTTC
CASVADRGRGETQYF
>TRBJ1-1|TRBV20-1|-|-
TGCAGCACCCTGACTAGGGTTGGTACTGAAGCTTTCTTT
CSTLTRVGTEAFF
>TRBJ1-6|TRBV18|TRBD1|once
TGTGCCAGCTCTGCCGGGACAGGGGGTATCAGTAATTCACCCCTCCACTTT
CASSAGTGGISNSPLHF
>TRBJ2-5|TRBV7-7|TRBD1|-
TGTGCCAGCAGCTCTTCTCCGGACAGGAAGGAGACCCAGTACTTC
CASSSSPDRKETQYF
>TRBJ2-7|TRBV20-1|-|-
TGCAGTGCTTTTTCGGACCCGAGCTCCTACGAGCAGTACTTC
CSAFSDPSSYEQYF
>TRBJ1-1|TRBV20-1|TRBD1|-
TGCAGTCCGGAGACAGGGGCGGTAATGAACACTGAAGCTTTCTTT
CSPETGAVMNTEAFF
>TRBJ2-1|TRBV4-1|-|-
TGCGCCAGCAGCCAAGGTGGGGTAGTGCGGTTCTTC
CASSQGGVVRFF
>TRBJ2-2|TRBV19|-|-
TGTGCCAGTACCCCCGGGACTAACACCGGGGAGCTGTTTTTT
CASTPGTNTGELFF
>TRBJ2-7|TRBV10-2|TRBD2|-
TGCGCCAGCAGTGATCAGGGACTAGCATCCTACGAGCAGTACTTC
CASSDQGLASYEQYF
>TRBJ1-6|TRBV6-2/TRBV6-3|TRBD1|-
TGTGCCGGGGGACAGGGAATTAATTCACCCCTCCACTTT
CAGGQGINSPLHF
>TRBJ2-5|TRBV25-1|-|-
TGTGCCAGCAGTCGGTTACAAGAGACCCAGTACTTC
CASSRLQETQYF
>TRBJ2-3|TRBV20-1|-|few
TGCAGTGCTAGTAGTAGGTCGGATACGCAGTATTTT
CSASSRSDTQYF
>TRBJ1-5|TRBV7-9|-|few
TGTGCCAGCAGCTTGGACAGTTGGAATCAGCCCCAGCATTTT
CASSLDSWNQPQHF
>TRBJ1-5|TRBV20-1|-|few
TGCAGTGCCGTCGACAGGAGCAATCAGCCCCAGCATTTT
CSAVDRSNQPQHF